These 22 T cell receptor beta chains were all obtained from the same sample, sequenced in a study of Graves' ophthalmopathy and Graves' hyperthyroidism (dated by TCRdb to the late 2010s). Sequencing took place on an Illumina HiSeq 2000. TCR beta CDR3 regions were amplified from RNA transcripts for repertoire sequencing. A first-round RT-PCR used HTBI primers with the Qiagen OneStep RT-PCR kit, followed by a second-round multiplex PCR, size selection and purification. Clones were called with MiXCR by TCRdb after fastp trimmed the public reads at Q25, and only in-frame beta chains were retained. A single entry per CDR3 protein holds the most common genes and DNA from its merged rows. The table for this sample lists approximately 500,000 distinct CDR3 sequences; around an eighth of them were counted only once. Of the sample, approximately 9.8% falls within the top ten clones. The sample consisted of blood. Receptor source: a woman aged 25 to 39 with Graves' ophthalmopathy. Donor details come from another sample of the same person, matched by shared clones.

The gene calls are TRBV18 and TRBJ2-4; no definite D call. Germline CDR1 is KGHSH and CDR2 is LQKENI. The germline V and J ends were trimmed by 2 bases and 1 base, with 9 bases remaining between them. The CDR3 length is 15 residues. CDR3 sequence: CASSPMGIAKNIQYF. The CDR3 DNA sequence: TGTGCCAGCTCACCAATGGGGATTGCCAAAAACATTCAGTACTTC.

This clonotype was seen repeatedly, ten times or more. V and J are TRBV20-1 and TRBJ2-7, with D possibly being TRBD2 (6 bases). Trimming shortened V by 3 bases and J by 5 bases, and 11 bases separated the two germline ends. The germline V gene has CDR1 DFQATT and CDR2 SNEGSKA (reference sequence). This CDR3 is built from 12 residues. DNA of the CDR3: TGCAGTGCTAGGGGGGGTTGGAACGAGCAGTACTTC. Translating it yields CSARGGWNEQYF.

The chain carries TRBV28 and TRBJ2-7, with 7 bases that match TRBD2. The CDR3 sequence is 15 residues long. The V gene end was trimmed by 4 bases and the J gene end by 2 bases; junction bases not matched to a gene: 8. Germline lookup yields CDR1 MDHEN and CDR2 SYDVKM. CDR3 amino acids: CASSWVGGPTYEQYF. The CDR3 DNA is TGTGCCAGCAGTTGGGTGGGAGGGCCCACCTACGAGCAGTACTTC.

The rearrangement joins TRBV6-2 or TRBV6-3 to TRBJ2-5; 11 bases align to TRBD2. The CDR3 length is 16 residues. The germline gives CDR1 MNHEY, CDR2 SVGEGT. J gave up 5 bases and V 1 base, and 6 bases lay outside the gene matches. CDR3 bases: TGTGCCAGCAGTTACTTCGGGACTAGCGGAGATGAGACCCAGTACTTC. Its protein is CASSYFGTSGDETQYF.

This clonotype was seen many times. In nucleotides, the CDR3 is TGTGCCAGCAACCGCGGACAGGGAGGGCAGCCCCAGCATTTT. As protein: CASNRGQGGQPQHF. The rearrangement joins TRBV6-2 or TRBV6-3 to TRBJ1-5, with TRBD1 matching over 8 bases. Trimming took 7 bases from V and 7 from J; bases not matched to a gene: 9. The CDR3 consists of 14 residues. Per germline, CDR1 MNHEY and CDR2 SVGEGT.

This clonotype has a count of ten or more. This chain connects TRBV29-1 to TRBJ2-7, with D possibly TRBD1 on 6 matching bases. CDR1 and CDR2 from the germline V gene are SQVTM and ANQGSEA. V was shortened by 7 bases and J by 0 bases, with 10 bases between the two germline ends. The CDR3 runs 12 residues. The CDR3 bases are TGCAGCGGACAGGAGAGCTCCTACGAGCAGTACTTC. Translated, it gives CSGQESSYEQYF.

This clonotype was detected a few times. The gene calls are TRBV5-6 and TRBJ1-1; D not certain. The V and J ends lost 3 bases and 3 bases respectively, with 12 bases between them. The CDR3 length is 14 residues. The germline gives CDR1 SGHDT, CDR2 YYEEEE. The CDR3 DNA reads as TGTGCCAGCAGCTCACCGGGCCCTTACACTGAAGCTTTCTTT. Translated, it gives CASSSPGPYTEAFF.

This clonotype was seen ten or more times. The gene calls are TRBV24-1 and TRBJ2-7; D gene ambiguous. The CDR3 extends over 14 amino acids. The V end lost 4 bases, the J end lost 1 base, and 10 bases lay between the germline ends. Germline CDR1 KGHDR, CDR2 SFDVKD. The CDR3, as DNA: TGTGCCACCAGTGACCCCGTGAAGTCCTACGAGCAGTACTTC. It yields the protein CATSDPVKSYEQYF.

This clonotype has ten or more counts. The rearrangement uses TRBV28 and TRBJ1-1; unclear D gene. Germline CDR1 MDHEN, CDR2 SYDVKM. The CDR3 runs to 15 residues. Deletions cut 5 bases from V and 4 bases from J, with 17 bases between. The CDR3 protein is CASSPLSWVFTEAFF. The CDR3 DNA sequence: TGTGCCAGCAGTCCTCTTAGTTGGGTCTTCACTGAAGCTTTCTTT.

The gene calls are TRBV9 and TRBJ1-6; D remains unclear. Germline lookup yields CDR1 SGDLS and CDR2 YYNGEE. Trimming stripped 0 bases from V and 2 bases from J, with 6 bases between. The CDR3 totals 15 residues. The CDR3 spells CASSVGTAYNSPLHF. The CDR3 coding sequence is TGTGCCAGCAGCGTAGGCACAGCCTATAATTCACCCCTCCACTTT.

This clonotype was counted a few times. The rearrangement links TRBV6-2 or TRBV6-3 to TRBJ1-5; no reliable D call. The CDR3 is made up of 13 amino acids. Germline V CDR1 and CDR2: MNHEY, SVGEGT. V was clipped by 2 bases and J by 9 bases, with 11 bases between them. The CDR3 nucleotides are TGTGCCAGCAGTTACCCGTCCGTACGGCCCCAGCATTTT. Its protein is CASSYPSVRPQHF.

The table lists this clonotype with a few counts. A read error may be the cause here, since a much bigger clone is one base away. V usage is TRBV12-3 or TRBV12-4 and J usage is TRBJ1-6; TRBD1 matches 7 bases. The CDR3 is made up of 13 amino acids. The CDR3 reads CASGDSYNSHLHF. The CDR3 DNA is TGTGCCAGCGGGGACAGCTATAATTCACACCTCCACTTT.

This clonotype was observed many times. The gene calls are TRBV20-1 and TRBJ1-6; D may be TRBD1 (5 bases). Germline lookup yields CDR1 DFQATT and CDR2 SNEGSKA (reference sequence). The germline V and J ends were trimmed by 0 bases and 4 bases, with 10 bases remaining between them. The CDR3 extends over 15 amino acids. CDR3 residues: CSARDPKGYNSPLHF. In nucleotides, the CDR3 is TGCAGTGCTAGAGATCCCAAGGGGTATAATTCACCCCTCCACTTT.

Many counts were recorded for this clonotype. The germline gene is not matched at one end of the junction; a read error may be the cause. The CDR3 DNA reads as TGTGCCAGCAGTTTAGGATCGGGACGCAAGCTAGCCAAAAACATTAAGTACTTC. This gives the protein CASSLGSGRKLAKNIKYF. This chain links TRBV28 with TRBJ2-4; D may correspond to TRBD1 or TRBD2 (5 bases each). CDR1 is MDHEN and CDR2 is SYDVKM in the germline V gene. The CDR3 is 18 residues long.

This clonotype was seen at least ten times. The chain combines TRBV24-1 with TRBJ1-5, with 7 bases fitting TRBD1. The CDR3 is made up of 17 amino acids. V lost 1 base, J lost 1 base, and 6 bases stayed unmatched. In germline, CDR1 is KGHDR, CDR2 SFDVKD. The CDR3 coding sequence is TGTGCCACCAGTGATTTCCACAGGGGTAGGAGCAATCAGCCCCAGCATTTT. As protein: CATSDFHRGRSNQPQHF.

Note on this clonotype: Since a much larger clone is just one base distant, this may be a read error. V usage is TRBV12-5 and J usage is TRBJ2-3; the match to TRBD2 covers 7 bases. Germline V CDR1 and CDR2: LGHNT, FRNRAP. This CDR3 is 15 amino acids long. CDR3 region: CASGTGTTNTDTQSF. CDR3 DNA: TGTGCTAGTGGAACCGGGACTACGAACACAGATACGCAGTCTTTT.

This clonotype was counted between two and nine times. The V and J genes are TRBV28 and TRBJ2-4, with TRBD1 identical over 11 bases. This CDR3 has 15 residues. V dropped 5 bases and J dropped 8; count of bases not matched to a gene: 8. Germline assignment: CDR1 MDHEN and CDR2 SYDVKM. CDR3 region: CASSPRTGGIHIQYF. CDR3 in DNA: TGTGCCAGCAGTCCTAGGACAGGGGGCATCCACATTCAGTACTTC. Full variable domain (outside the CDR3, taken from reference TRBV28 and TRBJ2-4): DVKVTQSSRYLVKRTGEKVFLECVQDMDHENMFWYRQDPGLGLRLIYFSYDVKMKEKGDIPEGYSVSREKKERFSLILESASTNQTSMYLCASSPRTGGIHIQYFGAGTRLSVL.

V is TRBV29-1 and J is TRBJ1-5; D may be TRBD1 (6 bases). CDR3 size: 15 residues. The germline gives CDR1 SQVTM, CDR2 ANQGSEA. With 0 bases removed from V and 0 bases from J, the gap between germline ends came to 9 bases. The CDR3 is CSVEDSRGSNQPQHF. The CDR3 coding sequence is TGCAGCGTTGAAGATAGCAGGGGTAGCAATCAGCCCCAGCATTTT.

This clonotype was recorded at least ten times. The genes are TRBV6-1 and TRBJ1-6; D unresolved. The V and J ends lost 3 bases and 10 bases respectively, with 7 bases between them. In germline, CDR1 is MNHNS, CDR2 SASEGT. The CDR3 totals 12 residues. The CDR3 DNA sequence: TGTGCCAGCAGTGACTGGGAGTCACCCCTCCACTTT. Protein: CASSDWESPLHF.

This clonotype was counted many times. The rearrangement uses TRBV6-5 and TRBJ1-2; no reliable D call. CDR3 size: 14 residues. Between the trimmed V and J ends, which lost 0 bases and 8 bases, there was a span of 13 bases. CDR1 is MNHEY, CDR2 SVGAGI, per germline. This CDR3 is CASSYSSVPSGYTF. In DNA, the CDR3 is TGTGCCAGCAGTTACTCGAGTGTTCCCAGCGGCTACACCTTC.

Worth noting for this clonotype: A much bigger clone sits one base away, suggesting this may be a read error. The chain uses TRBV20-1 and TRBJ2-7, with D tentatively TRBD2 (5 bases). V gave up 2 bases and J gave up 5 bases, with 13 bases separating them. Germline assignment: CDR1 DFQATT and CDR2 SNEGSKA (reference sequence). The CDR3 loop spans 13 amino acids. The CDR3 nucleotides read TGCAGTGCTAGAATGTTGAGGGTCGACGAGCAGTACTTC. Its translation is CSARMLRVDEQYF.

There are many counts of this clonotype. The rearrangement links TRBV30 to TRBJ2-2; 7 positions match TRBD1. V shed 0 bases, J shed 7 bases, and the junction held 5 bases outside the gene matches. Per germline, CDR1 GTSNPN and CDR2 SVGIG (reference sequence). The CDR3 extends over 14 amino acids. In DNA form, the CDR3 reads TGTGCCTGGAGTGTACAACAGGGGAGCGGGGAGCTGTTTTTT. Its translation: CAWSVQQGSGELFF.